Listed below are T cell receptor beta chains from one sample, sequenced in a study of cytomegalovirus exposure and HLA in healthy donors. Produced via immunoSEQ multiplex PCR; TCRdb's table is partial and in-frame only. The sample has around 130,000 clones; about 81% are singletons. The sample comprised PBMCs. Every receptor here comes from a man aged 40-49 years in good health and CMV-seronegative. Each CDR3 is given with its conserved first and last residue. A D gene is named only where the DNA matches it firmly. Clone size is given for some rows only: seen once, a few or many times, or a class if the clone is expanded.

cdr3_nt cdr3_aa j_call d_call clone_size v_call
TGTGCCTGGAGTACCAGGGGGGTGAGGACTGAAGCTTTCTTT CAWSTRGVRTEAFF TRBJ1-1 TRBD1 - TRBV30
TGTGCCAGCAGCGTAGTCGGGGAGGCTGAAGCTTTCTTT CASSVVGEAEAFF TRBJ1-1 - - TRBV9
TGTGCCAGCAGCCTAACTGGGAACACTGAAGCTTTCTTT CASSLTGNTEAFF TRBJ1-1 - - TRBV7-9
TGTGCCAGCAGCTTAGCCGACAGTTCAGACTCTGGAAACACCATATATTTT CASSLADSSDSGNTIYF TRBJ1-3 - - TRBV7-9
TGTGCCAGCAGCTCCTTGACGGGAGGGGAAAGGGGTGAGCAGTTCTTC CASSSLTGGERGEQFF TRBJ2-1 TRBD2 - TRBV5-4
TGTGCCAGCAGCCCGGGACTTTTCATTGGGGCCAACGTCCTGACTTTC CASSPGLFIGANVLTF TRBJ2-6 - - TRBV7-9
TGCGCCAGCAGCCAAGGCCTAGCGCTAGGCACAGATACGCAGTATTTT CASSQGLALGTDTQYF TRBJ2-3 - - TRBV4-3
TGCGCCAGCAGCCAACCTCCCCGGGGAACCCCCACAGATACGCAGTATTTT CASSQPPRGTPTDTQYF TRBJ2-3 - once TRBV4-1
TGTGCCAGCAGCAAGCGGGAAAAGGGTAATGAGCAGTTCTTC CASSKREKGNEQFF TRBJ2-1 TRBD2 - TRBV27
TGTGCCAGCAGCCCCGAACAGGGGGCCTATGAGCAGTTCTTC CASSPEQGAYEQFF TRBJ2-1 TRBD1 once TRBV9
TGTGCCAGCGGCGGAGCGCCTAAAGAGACCCAGTACTTC CASGGAPKETQYF TRBJ2-5 - - TRBV6-5
TGTGCCAGCGCACTAGCGGGAGGGGGAGAGACCCAGTACTTC CASALAGGGETQYF TRBJ2-5 TRBD2 - TRBV9
TGTGCCAGCTCACCACTCGGGACAGGGGGCCAAGATACGCAGTATTTT CASSPLGTGGQDTQYF TRBJ2-3 TRBD1 once TRBV18
TGTGCCAGCAGTTACTCGTCGGTGCCCCGGGAAGCTTTCTTT CASSYSSVPREAFF TRBJ1-1 - - TRBV6-5
TGTGCCAGCAGCCCACTAGCGGGACGTTCAGAGACCCAGTACTTC CASSPLAGRSETQYF TRBJ2-5 TRBD2 - TRBV7-6
TGCGCCAGCAGCCAAGTTGGTAGCGGGAACTCCTACAATGAGCAGTTCTTC CASSQVGSGNSYNEQFF TRBJ2-1 TRBD2 once TRBV4-1
TGTGCCAGCTCACCGTCCCTTAGCAATCAGCCCCAGCATTTT CASSPSLSNQPQHF TRBJ1-5 - - TRBV18
TGTGCCAGCAGTGAGGTTCCGACTAGCGGGGGGGCCGGTTATACGCAGTATTTT CASSEVPTSGGAGYTQYF TRBJ2-3 TRBD2 - TRBV6-1
TGTGCCAGCAGCTTATGGGCGGGCCGGGACAATGAGCAGTTCTTC CASSLWAGRDNEQFF TRBJ2-1 - - TRBV7-3
TGTGCCTGGAATAGGGGGCGCGAGGGCTACACCTTC CAWNRGREGYTF TRBJ1-2 TRBD1 - TRBV30
TGTGCCAGCAGTGAACGACAGGTCTACGGCTACACCTTC CASSERQVYGYTF TRBJ1-2 - few TRBV2
TGCGCCAGCAGCCAAGGTGGAGGGACTTACGAGCAGTACTTC CASSQGGGTYEQYF TRBJ2-7 - - TRBV4-3
TGTGCCAGCAGCACATCAGGGGGCTTTGGCACTGAAGCTTTCTTT CASSTSGGFGTEAFF TRBJ1-1 TRBD1 once TRBV9
TGTGCCAGCAGCGTAGACAGTAACACTGAAGCTTTCTTT CASSVDSNTEAFF TRBJ1-1 - - TRBV9
TGTGCCAGAAGCTTATTCACAGCCAACGAAGCTTTCTTT CARSLFTANEAFF TRBJ1-1 - - TRBV7-5
TGCGCCAGCAGTGAGAACCGGTACACTGAAGCTTTCTTT CASSENRYTEAFF TRBJ1-1 - - TRBV10-2
TGTGCCAGCACCCCGGGAGTCGGCAGAAAAACTGTTTTT CASTPGVGRKTVF TRBJ1-4 - few TRBV28
TGTGCCAGCAGACTAGAGGGACAGGGCAATCAGCCCCAGCATTTT CASRLEGQGNQPQHF TRBJ1-5 TRBD1 - TRBV28
TGTGCCAGCAGCGATTCGGGATCGGGGGAAAAACTGTTTTTT CASSDSGSGEKLFF TRBJ1-4 - - TRBV5-4
TGTGCCAGCAGCGCCGAGGTAGTGAGTAATGAGCAGTTCTTC CASSAEVVSNEQFF TRBJ2-1 - - TRBV11-1
TGTGCCAGCAGCTCACAGGCGGACACTGAAGCTTTCTTT CASSSQADTEAFF TRBJ1-1 - few TRBV7-3
TGTGCCAGCAGCGTAGTGGGGACGGGGGAAGAGACCCAGTACTTC CASSVVGTGEETQYF TRBJ2-5 - - TRBV9
TGTGCCATCAGTGTCGAACGGGAGAGGTACTACGAGCAGTACTTC CAISVERERYYEQYF TRBJ2-7 - few TRBV10-3
TGCGCCAGCAGCCAGGCGTCAGCGGGAGCGGGGAGGTACGAGCAGTACTTC CASSQASAGAGRYEQYF TRBJ2-7 TRBD2 few TRBV4-1
TGTGCCAGCACCAAGGGGGGACAGGCGAATGAAAAACTGTTTTTT CASTKGGQANEKLFF TRBJ1-4 TRBD1 - TRBV7-8
TGTGCCAGCAGCCTCCGGAAAACTAGCGGGGGGGTTGAGACCCAGTACTTC CASSLRKTSGGVETQYF TRBJ2-5 TRBD2 - TRBV27
TGTGCCAGCAGCATGGGGAGGGCGAGCTACGAGCAGTACTTC CASSMGRASYEQYF TRBJ2-7 TRBD2 - TRBV11-2
TGTGCCAGCAGTTACGGGACAGCAGATACGCAGTATTTT CASSYGTADTQYF TRBJ2-3 TRBD1 - TRBV6-5
TGTGCCAGCAGTCAGACAGGGGGCAGGTACGAGCAGTACTTC CASSQTGGRYEQYF TRBJ2-7 TRBD1 - TRBV7-6
TGTGCCACCGAGCGTGACAGGGCCGGGGGCTACACCTTC CATERDRAGGYTF TRBJ1-2 TRBD1 - TRBV19
TGTGCAAGTACCTCATCCGGGACAGGGGTTGAAAAACTGTTTTTT CASTSSGTGVEKLFF TRBJ1-4 TRBD1 once TRBV19
TGTGCCACCAGCAGAGATCCAGGGGGCGGGGAGCTGTTTTTT CATSRDPGGGELFF TRBJ2-2 TRBD1 - TRBV15
TGCGCCAGCAGCCATTCCCCCCCAGCAGAGACAGTCCATGGCTACACCTTC CASSHSPPAETVHGYTF TRBJ1-2 - - TRBV4-3
TGTGCCAGCAGCTCACAGGGTGGGGGGAACACTGAAGCTTTCTTT CASSSQGGGNTEAFF TRBJ1-1 - - TRBV9
TGTGCCAGCTCCCCCCTGGGAGGAGAGACCCAGTACTTC CASSPLGGETQYF TRBJ2-5 - - TRBV18
TGTGCCAGCAGCCCGCAGACAGGTCGCTATGGCTACACCTTC CASSPQTGRYGYTF TRBJ1-2 - - TRBV9
TGCGCCAGCAGCTTGGGACTGAACACCGGGGAGCTGTTTTTT CASSLGLNTGELFF TRBJ2-2 - - TRBV5-1
TGTGCCAGCAGGAAGCGGGACACGTCCTACGAGCAGTACTTC CASRKRDTSYEQYF TRBJ2-7 - - TRBV28
TGCGCCAGCAGCCAAGCACCCTTCGGACTAGCGGGGGCCAATGAGCAGTTCTTC CASSQAPFGLAGANEQFF TRBJ2-1 TRBD2 many TRBV4-3
TGTGCCAGCGGCGGTCCAGGGTACAATGAGCAGTTCTTC CASGGPGYNEQFF TRBJ2-1 - few TRBV2
TGTGCCAGCAGTGAATTTAGTAAACCGAGAGCTTTCTTT CASSEFSKPRAFF TRBJ1-1 - once TRBV6-1
TGTGCCAGCGGGAGCGGGACTGAAGCTTTCTTT CASGSGTEAFF TRBJ1-1 - - TRBV6-5
TGCGCCAGCAGCCAAGGGTGGCAGGGGAAAACTGGAAACACCATATATTTT CASSQGWQGKTGNTIYF TRBJ1-3 - - TRBV4-1
TGCGCCAGCAGCCTTCACCCCACAGAGACAGGCTACACCTTC CASSLHPTETGYTF TRBJ1-2 - - TRBV5-1
TGTGCCAGCTCCCCGAGCGGGGGGGCGCGGGATGAGCAGTTCTTC CASSPSGGARDEQFF TRBJ2-1 TRBD2 - TRBV6-6